This is a list of T cell receptor beta chains from one sample in a study of shared clonotypes between healthy human individuals. Here immunoSEQ multiplex PCR was the method, and the copy in TCRdb shows in-frame clones only, minus some. In the table there are some 900,000 clones, approximately 80% of which are singletons. Specimen: memory CD4+ T cells sorted from blood. Receptors originate from a man aged 18 to 29 in good health. CDR3s include the opening cysteine and the closing phenylalanine or tryptophan.

J gene | V gene | CDR3 protein
TRBJ2-3 | TRBV7-2 | CASSSGLVVTRDTQYF
TRBJ2-2 | TRBV12-1 | CASTWTGLSTGELFF
TRBJ2-5 | TRBV5-6 | CASSLGRHQETQYF
TRBJ2-5 | TRBV5-1 | CASSSLPSGSQETQYF
TRBJ2-1 | TRBV20-1 | CSARVGGEQFF
TRBJ2-7 | TRBV7-2 | CASSSPDKDEQYF
TRBJ1-5 | TRBV2 | CASSEGGYSNQPQHF
TRBJ1-4 | TRBV16 | CASSQSGAGEKLFF
TRBJ2-7 | TRBV5-1 | CASKVQGAYEQYF
TRBJ1-6 | TRBV6-1 | CASRTGENSPLHF
TRBJ2-1 | TRBV28 | CASRGTSGGSSYNEQFF
TRBJ2-7 | TRBV27 | CASRQGRWTYEQYF
TRBJ2-2 | TRBV28 | CASSRSNTGELFF
TRBJ2-7 | TRBV7-8 | CASSLVTGEQYF
TRBJ2-5 | TRBV19 | CASSTGRSGETQYF
TRBJ2-7 | TRBV4-1 | CASSQETGAGEQYF
TRBJ2-1 | TRBV19 | CASSIGTSGSNEQFF
TRBJ1-1 | TRBV11-2 | CASSPYQGTNTEAFF
TRBJ2-7 | TRBV5-1 | CASSLLTSYEQYF
TRBJ2-1 | TRBV5-1 | CASSLAGTGTYNEQFF
TRBJ2-7 | TRBV29-1 | CSVVGLWTGGSYEQYF
TRBJ2-7 | TRBV5-1 | CASSFGDRARYEQYF
TRBJ1-3 | TRBV6-1 | CASSEQGSGNTIYF
TRBJ2-3 | TRBV15 | CATSRRTGGGNTDTQYF
TRBJ2-7 | TRBV2 | CANRTGSYEQYF
TRBJ1-1 | TRBV29-1 | CSVGTGMNTEAFF
TRBJ1-2 | TRBV28 | CASSPRDRVLVGYTF